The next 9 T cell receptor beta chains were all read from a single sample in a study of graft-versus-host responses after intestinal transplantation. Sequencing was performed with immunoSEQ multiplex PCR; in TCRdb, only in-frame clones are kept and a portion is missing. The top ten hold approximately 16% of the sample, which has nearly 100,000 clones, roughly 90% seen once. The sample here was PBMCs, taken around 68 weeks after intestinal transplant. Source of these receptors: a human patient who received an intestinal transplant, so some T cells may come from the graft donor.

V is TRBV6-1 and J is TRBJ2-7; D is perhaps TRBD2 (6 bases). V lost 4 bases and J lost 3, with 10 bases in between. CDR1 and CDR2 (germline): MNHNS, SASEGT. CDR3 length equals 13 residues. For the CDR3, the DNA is TGTGCCAGCAGTGTCGGGAGTAACTACGAGCAGTACTTC. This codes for CASSVGSNYEQYF.

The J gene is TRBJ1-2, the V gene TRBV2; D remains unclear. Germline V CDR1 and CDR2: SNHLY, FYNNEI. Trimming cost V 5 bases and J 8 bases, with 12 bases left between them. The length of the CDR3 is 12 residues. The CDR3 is CASSLDRLGYTF. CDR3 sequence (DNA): TGTGCCAGCAGTCTGGACCGGTTAGGCTACACCTTC.

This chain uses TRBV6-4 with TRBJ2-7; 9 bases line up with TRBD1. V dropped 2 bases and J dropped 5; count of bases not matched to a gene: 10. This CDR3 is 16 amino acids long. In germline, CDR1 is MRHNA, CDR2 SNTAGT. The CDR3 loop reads CASSDVWGQGLNEQYF. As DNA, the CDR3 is TGTGCCAGCAGTGACGTATGGGGACAGGGACTAAACGAGCAGTACTTC.

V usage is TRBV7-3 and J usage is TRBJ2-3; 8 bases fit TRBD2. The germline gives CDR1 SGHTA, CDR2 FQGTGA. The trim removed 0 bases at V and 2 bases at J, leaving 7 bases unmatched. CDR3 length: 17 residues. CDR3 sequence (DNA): TGTGCCAGCAGCTTAACCTGGACTAGCCCAGACACAGATACGCAGTATTTT. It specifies CASSLTWTSPDTDTQYF.

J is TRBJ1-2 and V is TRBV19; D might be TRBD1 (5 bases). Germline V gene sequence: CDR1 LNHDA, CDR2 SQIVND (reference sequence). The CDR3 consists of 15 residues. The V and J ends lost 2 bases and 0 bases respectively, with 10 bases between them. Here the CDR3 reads CASSILDTPNYGYTF. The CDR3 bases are TGTGCCAGTAGTATATTGGACACCCCTAACTATGGCTACACCTTC.

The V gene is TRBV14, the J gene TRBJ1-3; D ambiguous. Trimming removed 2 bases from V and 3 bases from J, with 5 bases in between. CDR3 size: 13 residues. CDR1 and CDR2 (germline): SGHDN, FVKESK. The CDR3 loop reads CASSQKLGNTIYF. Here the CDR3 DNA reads TGTGCCAGCAGCCAAAAACTTGGAAACACCATATATTTT.

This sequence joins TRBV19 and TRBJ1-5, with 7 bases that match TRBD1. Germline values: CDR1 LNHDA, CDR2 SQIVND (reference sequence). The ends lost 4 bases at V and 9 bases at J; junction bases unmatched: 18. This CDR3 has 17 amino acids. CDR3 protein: CASSRPGDSLQKRPQHF. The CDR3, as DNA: TGTGCCAGTAGTAGGCCGGGGGACAGCCTACAGAAACGGCCCCAGCATTTT.

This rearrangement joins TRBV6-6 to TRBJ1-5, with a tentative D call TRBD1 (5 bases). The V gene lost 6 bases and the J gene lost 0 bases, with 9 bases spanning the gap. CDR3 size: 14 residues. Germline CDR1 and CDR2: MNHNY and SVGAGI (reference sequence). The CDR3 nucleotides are TGTGCCAGCAGGGGGGAGAATAGCAATCAGCCCCAGCATTTT. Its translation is CASRGENSNQPQHF.

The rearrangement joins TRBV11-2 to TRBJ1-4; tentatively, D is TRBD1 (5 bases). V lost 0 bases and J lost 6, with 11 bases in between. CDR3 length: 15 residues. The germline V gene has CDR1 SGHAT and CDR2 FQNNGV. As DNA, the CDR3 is TGTGCCAGCAGCTTAGAGGGGACCGCCCATGAAAAACTGTTTTTT. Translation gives CASSLEGTAHEKLFF.